This T cell receptor (beta chain) comes out of a study of control samples from healthy donors and cancer patients. TCRdb's table, derived via immunoSEQ multiplex PCR, lists solely in-frame clones and lacks some. The table has approximately 69,000 clones, roughly nine tenths seen once. Germline CDR1 reads LNHDA; CDR2 reads SQIVND (reference sequence). V lost 3 bases, J lost 13 bases, and 16 bases lay in between. The CDR3 runs to 13 residues. This TCR was sampled from a man aged 55-75 years with colorectal cancer. The rearrangement links TRBV19 to TRBJ1-5; D may be TRBD1 (6 bases). The specimen was PBMCs. CDR3 bases: TGTGCCAGTAGTATGCAACTTGGACAGAAACAGCATTTT. Its translation is CASSMQLGQKQHF.